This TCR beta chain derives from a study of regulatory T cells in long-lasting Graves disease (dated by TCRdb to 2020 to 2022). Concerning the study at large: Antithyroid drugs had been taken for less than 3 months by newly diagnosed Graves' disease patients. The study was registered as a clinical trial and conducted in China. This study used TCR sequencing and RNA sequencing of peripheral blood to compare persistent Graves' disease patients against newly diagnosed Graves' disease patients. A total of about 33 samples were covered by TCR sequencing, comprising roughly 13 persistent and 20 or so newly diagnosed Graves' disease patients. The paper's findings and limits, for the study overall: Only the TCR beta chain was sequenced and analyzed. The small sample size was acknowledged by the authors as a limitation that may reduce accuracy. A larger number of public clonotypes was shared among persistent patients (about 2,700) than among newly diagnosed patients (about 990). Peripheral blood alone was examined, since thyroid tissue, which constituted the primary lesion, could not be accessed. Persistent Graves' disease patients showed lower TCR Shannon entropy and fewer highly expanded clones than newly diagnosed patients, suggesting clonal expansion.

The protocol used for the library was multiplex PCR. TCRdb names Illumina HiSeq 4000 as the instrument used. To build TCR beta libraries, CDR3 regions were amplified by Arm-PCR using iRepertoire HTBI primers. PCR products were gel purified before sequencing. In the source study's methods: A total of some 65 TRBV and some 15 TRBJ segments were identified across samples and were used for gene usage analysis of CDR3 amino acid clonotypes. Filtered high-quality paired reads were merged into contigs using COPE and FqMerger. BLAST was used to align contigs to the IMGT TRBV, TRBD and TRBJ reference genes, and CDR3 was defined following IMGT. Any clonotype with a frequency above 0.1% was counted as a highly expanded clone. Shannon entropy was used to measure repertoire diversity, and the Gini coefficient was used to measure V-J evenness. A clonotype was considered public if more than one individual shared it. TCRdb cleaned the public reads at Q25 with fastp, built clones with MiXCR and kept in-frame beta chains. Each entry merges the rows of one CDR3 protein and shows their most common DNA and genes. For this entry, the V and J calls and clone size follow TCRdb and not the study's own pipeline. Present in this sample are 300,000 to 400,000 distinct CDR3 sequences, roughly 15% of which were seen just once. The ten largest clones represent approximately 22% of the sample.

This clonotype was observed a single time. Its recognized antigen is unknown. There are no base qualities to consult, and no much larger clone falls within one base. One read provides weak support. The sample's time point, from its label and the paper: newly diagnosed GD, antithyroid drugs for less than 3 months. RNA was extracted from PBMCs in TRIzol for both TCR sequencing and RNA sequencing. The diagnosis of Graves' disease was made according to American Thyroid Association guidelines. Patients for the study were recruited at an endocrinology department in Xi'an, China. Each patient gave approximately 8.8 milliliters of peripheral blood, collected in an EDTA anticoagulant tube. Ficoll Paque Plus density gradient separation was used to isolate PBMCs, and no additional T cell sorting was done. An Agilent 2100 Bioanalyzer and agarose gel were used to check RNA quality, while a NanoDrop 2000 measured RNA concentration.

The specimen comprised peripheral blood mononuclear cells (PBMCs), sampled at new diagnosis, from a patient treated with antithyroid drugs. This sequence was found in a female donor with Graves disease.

This receptor carries the CDR3 CASSPALRENTEAFF. In nucleotide form, the sequence is TGTGCCAGCAGTCCGGCCCTACGGGAGAACACTGAAGCTTTCTTT. The chain is assembled from TRBV2 and TRBJ1-1; too little of a D gene remains to name it. The CDR3 covers 15 residues, taking in both the cysteine and the phenylalanine. Kept here is only the CDR3 DNA, which spans 45 bases and is read in frame from base 1. The trim is 5 bases for V and 1 base for J, with a gap of 14 bases between the germline ends. In the germline V gene, CDR1 corresponds to SNHLY and CDR2 to FYNNEI.